This T cell receptor beta chain was retrieved from a study of blood T cell repertoires in COVID-19. Study in general: Spain, Italy and the United States supplied samples that represented acute and convalescent COVID-19. Nucleic acid was either cDNA or gDNA, and it came from T cells, B-cell-depleted T cells, or PBMCs.

Germline CDR1 SGHRS, CDR2 YFSETQ. V lost 0 bases and J 4 bases, leaving 16 bases between the germline ends. The CDR3 runs to 16 residues. Sequenced by immunoSEQ multiplex PCR; TCRdb stores in-frame clones only, minus some. The table has some 83,000 clones, approximately 89% seen once; the top ten hold less than 2.5%. This TCR was recovered from a man between 50 and 59 years old with acute or convalescent COVID-19. The chain recombines TRBV5-1 with TRBJ1-1; D unresolved. The sequenced sample was peripheral blood. CDR3 amino acids: CASSLAGVAAGTEAFF. In nucleotides, the CDR3 is TGCGCCAGCAGCTTGGCCGGGGTGGCCGCGGGCACTGAAGCTTTCTTT.